The present TCR beta chain was sequenced within a study of blood T cell repertoires in COVID-19 (dated by TCRdb to the early 2020s). Regarding the complete study: Samples covering the acute and convalescent phases of COVID-19 were provided by collaborators in the United States, Italy and Spain. The material from the prospective study consisted of cDNA or gDNA derived from T cells, B-cell-depleted T cells, or PBMCs. The dataset comprised deeply sampled blood TCRbeta repertoires from subjects exposed to, actively infected with, or recovered from COVID-19. A freely available public database, intended as a resource for researchers studying the immune response to SARS-CoV-2, is where the repertoires were released. The samples were drawn from the first 160 participants of the ongoing ImmuneRACE study and from 1,254 subjects provided by 6 global collaborators. A de-identified subject ID, COVID-19 status, age in years and sex were almost always included in the sample metadata. HLA class I and class II types, where available, came from metadata supplied by the sample provider rather than from assay-based typing.

The paper as a whole reports these results and caveats: The quantity of clinical and demographic metadata differed by source and by participant and was supplied without curation.

A remark on this clone: Its antigen is unknown. Base qualities are not provided; no much larger clone lies one nucleotide away.

The CDR3 runs 13 amino acids, cysteine and phenylalanine included. Of the read, only the CDR3 DNA is kept; its 39 bases are in frame from base 1. Deletion took 5 bases off V and 10 bases off J, with a span of 13 bases between the germline ends. CDR1 and CDR2 (SGDLS, YYNGEE) derive from the germline V gene. TCRbeta CDR3 regions were amplified from genomic DNA using the immunoSEQ Assay, a bias-controlled multiplex PCR. For the original study's pipeline: Within the assay, amplification of reference gene primers was used to estimate how many nucleated cells each sample contained. Sequence reads were collapsed and filtered to measure the absolute abundance of every unique TCRbeta CDR3 rearrangement. Productive Simpson clonality was computed per sample as the square root of Simpson's diversity index over productive rearrangements. In TCRdb, the immuneACCESS table is reduced to in-frame sequences with V and J assigned. These tables do not hold every clone; where another copy was compared, an unresolved V gene accounts for under half, and the others remain unexplained. That table furnishes V, J and clone size, whereas the DNA furnished D and trimming. In all, the sample holds roughly 300,000 clones, and 86% of those were seen once. Under 2% of the sample goes to the ten largest clones.

Collaborating institutions collected whole blood in K2EDTA tubes following their own protocols. For TCRbeta analysis, collaborator samples were shipped as frozen whole blood, as isolated PBMCs, or as DNA extracted from either sample type. This clonotype was obtained from a woman aged 45-59 years with acute or convalescent COVID-19. The source material was peripheral blood. The sequence links TRBV9 to TRBJ1-6, with no reliable assignment of the D segment. The bases read TGTGCCAGCAGTGCCCTCCGGGAGTCACCCCTCCACTTT. Its product reads: CASSALRESPLHF.